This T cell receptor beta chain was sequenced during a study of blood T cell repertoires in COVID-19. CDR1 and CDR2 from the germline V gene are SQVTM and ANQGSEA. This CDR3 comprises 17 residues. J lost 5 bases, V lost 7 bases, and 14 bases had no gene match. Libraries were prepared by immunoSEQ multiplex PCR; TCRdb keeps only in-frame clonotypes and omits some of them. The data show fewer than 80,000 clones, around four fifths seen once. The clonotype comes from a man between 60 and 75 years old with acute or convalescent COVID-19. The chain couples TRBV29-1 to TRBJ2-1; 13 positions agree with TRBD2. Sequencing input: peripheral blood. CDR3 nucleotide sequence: TGCAGCGCTAAACTAGCGGGAGGGCCGAAGGGGGACAATGAGCAGTTCTTC. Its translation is CSAKLAGGPKGDNEQFF.